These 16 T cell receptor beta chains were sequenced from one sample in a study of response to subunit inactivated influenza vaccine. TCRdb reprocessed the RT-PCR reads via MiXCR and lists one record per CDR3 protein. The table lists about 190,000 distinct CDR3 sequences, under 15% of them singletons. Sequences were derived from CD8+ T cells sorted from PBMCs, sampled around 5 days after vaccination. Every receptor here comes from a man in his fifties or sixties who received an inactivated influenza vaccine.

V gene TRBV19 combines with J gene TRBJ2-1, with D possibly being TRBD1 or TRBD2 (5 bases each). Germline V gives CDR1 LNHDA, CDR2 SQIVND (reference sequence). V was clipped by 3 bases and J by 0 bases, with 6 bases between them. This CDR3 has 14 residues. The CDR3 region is CASSIGGSYNEQFF. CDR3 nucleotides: TGTGCCAGTAGTATTGGGGGCTCCTACAATGAGCAGTTCTTC.

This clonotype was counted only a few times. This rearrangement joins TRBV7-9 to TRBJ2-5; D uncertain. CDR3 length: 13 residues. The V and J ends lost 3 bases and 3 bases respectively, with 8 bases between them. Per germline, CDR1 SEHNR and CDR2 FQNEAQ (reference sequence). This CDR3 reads CASSFAGEETQYF. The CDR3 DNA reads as TGTGCCAGCAGCTTTGCAGGAGAAGAGACCCAGTACTTC.

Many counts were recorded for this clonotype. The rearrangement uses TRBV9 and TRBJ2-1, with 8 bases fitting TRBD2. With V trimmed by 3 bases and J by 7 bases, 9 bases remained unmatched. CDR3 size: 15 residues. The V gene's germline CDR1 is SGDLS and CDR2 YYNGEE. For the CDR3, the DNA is TGTGCCAGCAGCGCGTCAGCGGGAGCAGGAAATGAGCAGTTCTTC. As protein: CASSASAGAGNEQFF.

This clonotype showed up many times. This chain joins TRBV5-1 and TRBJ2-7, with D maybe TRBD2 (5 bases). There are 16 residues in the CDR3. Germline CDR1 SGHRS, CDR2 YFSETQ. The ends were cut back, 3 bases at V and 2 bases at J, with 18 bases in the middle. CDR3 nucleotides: TGCGCCAGCAGCTCGCCATCCGGGATCTACACCTACGAGCAGTACTTC. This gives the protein CASSSPSGIYTYEQYF.

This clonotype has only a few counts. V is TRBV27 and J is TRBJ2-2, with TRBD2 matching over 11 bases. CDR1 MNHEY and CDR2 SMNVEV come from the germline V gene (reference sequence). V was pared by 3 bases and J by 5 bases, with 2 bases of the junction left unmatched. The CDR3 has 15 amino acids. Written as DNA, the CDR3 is TGTGCCAGCAGTTTGGGACTAGCGGCGACCGGGGAGCTGTTTTTT. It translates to CASSLGLAATGELFF.

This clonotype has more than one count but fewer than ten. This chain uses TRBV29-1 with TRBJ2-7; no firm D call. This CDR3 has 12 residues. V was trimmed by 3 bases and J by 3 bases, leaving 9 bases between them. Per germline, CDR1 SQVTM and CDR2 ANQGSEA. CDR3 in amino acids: CSVEGRDYEQYF. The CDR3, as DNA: TGCAGCGTTGAGGGCAGAGACTACGAGCAGTACTTC.

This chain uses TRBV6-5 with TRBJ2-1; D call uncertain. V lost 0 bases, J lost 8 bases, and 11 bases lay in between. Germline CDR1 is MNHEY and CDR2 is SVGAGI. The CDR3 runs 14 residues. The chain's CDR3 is CASSYSIYGDEQFF. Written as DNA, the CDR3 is TGTGCCAGCAGTTACTCGATCTACGGCGATGAGCAGTTCTTC.

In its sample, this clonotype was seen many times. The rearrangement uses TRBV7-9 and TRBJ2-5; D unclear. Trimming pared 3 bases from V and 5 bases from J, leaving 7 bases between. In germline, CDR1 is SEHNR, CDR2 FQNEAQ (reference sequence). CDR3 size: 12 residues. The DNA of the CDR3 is TGTGCCAGCAGCTTTCCAGTGGAGACCCAGTACTTC. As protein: CASSFPVETQYF.

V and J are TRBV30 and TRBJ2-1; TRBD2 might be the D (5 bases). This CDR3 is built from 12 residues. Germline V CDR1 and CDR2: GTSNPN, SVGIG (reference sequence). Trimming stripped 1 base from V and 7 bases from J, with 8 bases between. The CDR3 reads CAWSETINEQFF. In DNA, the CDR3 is TGTGCCTGGAGTGAGACTATTAATGAGCAGTTCTTC. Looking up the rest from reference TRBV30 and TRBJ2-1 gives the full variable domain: SQTIHQWPATLVQPVGSPLSLECTVEGTSNPNLYWYRQAAGRGLQLLFYSVGIGQISSEVPQNLSASRPQDRQFILSSKKLLLSDSGFYLCAWSETINEQFFGPGTRLTVL.

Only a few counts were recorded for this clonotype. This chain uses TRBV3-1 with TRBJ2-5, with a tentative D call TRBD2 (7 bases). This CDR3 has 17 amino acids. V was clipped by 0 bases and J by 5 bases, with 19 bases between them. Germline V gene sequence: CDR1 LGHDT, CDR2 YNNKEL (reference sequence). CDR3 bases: TGTGCCAGCAGCCAAGAAGGCCCGTTAGGGGGGGATGAGACCCAGTACTTC. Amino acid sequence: CASSQEGPLGGDETQYF.

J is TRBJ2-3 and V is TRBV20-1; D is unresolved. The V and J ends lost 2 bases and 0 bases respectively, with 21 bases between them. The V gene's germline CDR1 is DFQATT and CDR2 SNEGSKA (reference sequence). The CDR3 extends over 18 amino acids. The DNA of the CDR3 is TGCAGTGCTAGACCCTTAAGCGCGGACGATAGGAGCACAGATACGCAGTATTTT. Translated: CSARPLSADDRSTDTQYF.

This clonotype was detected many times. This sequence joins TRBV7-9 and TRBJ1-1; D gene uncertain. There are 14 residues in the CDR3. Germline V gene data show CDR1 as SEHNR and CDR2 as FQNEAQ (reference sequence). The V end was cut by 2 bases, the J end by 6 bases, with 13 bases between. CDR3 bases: TGTGCCAGCAGCTTAACCTCCCCGGGCGCTGAAGCTTTCTTT. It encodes CASSLTSPGAEAFF.

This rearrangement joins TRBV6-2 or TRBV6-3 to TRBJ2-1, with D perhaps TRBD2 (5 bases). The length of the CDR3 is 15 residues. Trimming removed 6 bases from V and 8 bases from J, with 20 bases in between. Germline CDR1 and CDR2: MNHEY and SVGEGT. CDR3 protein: CASSSIGEGLDEQFF. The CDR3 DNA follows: TGTGCCAGCAGCTCCATCGGAGAGGGATTGGATGAGCAGTTCTTC.

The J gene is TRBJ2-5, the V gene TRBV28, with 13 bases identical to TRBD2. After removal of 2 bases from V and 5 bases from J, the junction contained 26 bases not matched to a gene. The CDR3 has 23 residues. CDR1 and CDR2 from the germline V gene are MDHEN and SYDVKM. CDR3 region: CASSLIRYSGTSGEAPLTETQYF. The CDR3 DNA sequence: TGTGCCAGCAGTTTAATACGGTATTCCGGGACTAGCGGGGAGGCCCCACTTACGGAGACCCAGTACTTC. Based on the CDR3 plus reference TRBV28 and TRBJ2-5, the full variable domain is DVKVTQSSRYLVKRTGEKVFLECVQDMDHENMFWYRQDPGLGLRLIYFSYDVKMKEKGDIPEGYSVSREKKERFSLILESASTNQTSMYLCASSLIRYSGTSGEAPLTETQYFGPGTRLLVL.

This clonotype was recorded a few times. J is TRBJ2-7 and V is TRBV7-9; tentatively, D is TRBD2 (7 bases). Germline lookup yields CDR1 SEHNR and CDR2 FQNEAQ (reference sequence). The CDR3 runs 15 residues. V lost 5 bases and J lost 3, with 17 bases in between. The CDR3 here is CASSLGGVVDYEQYF. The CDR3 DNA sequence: TGTGCCAGCAGCCTAGGGGGGGTGGTTGACTACGAGCAGTACTTC.

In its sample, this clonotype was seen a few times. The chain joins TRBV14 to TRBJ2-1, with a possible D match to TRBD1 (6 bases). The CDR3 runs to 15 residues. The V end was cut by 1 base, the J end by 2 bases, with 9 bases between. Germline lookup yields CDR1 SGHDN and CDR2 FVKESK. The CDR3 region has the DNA TGTGCCAGCAGCCAAGTGGGGACACCCTACAATGAGCAGTTCTTC. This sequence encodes CASSQVGTPYNEQFF.